What follows are 26 T cell receptor beta chains derived from one specimen sequenced in a study of cytomegalovirus exposure and HLA in healthy donors. The PCR had 60 Vbeta and 13 Jbeta primers. Profiling relied on immunoSEQ multiplex PCR, and the TCRdb table lists in-frame clones only, not all of them. The sample consists of 150,000 to 200,000 clones, 70% to 90% of them appearing once. The specimen was PBMCs. The receptors were gathered from a male donor in good health and CMV-seronegative.

V and J are TRBV30 and TRBJ1-1; D might be TRBD1 (6 bases). The germline gives CDR1 GTSNPN, CDR2 SVGIG (reference sequence). Trimming removed 3 bases at V and 8 bases at J, with 10 bases between. This CDR3 is built from 11 residues. The CDR3 reads CAWSSDREAFF. Written as DNA, the CDR3 is TGTGCCTGGAGCTCTGACAGGGAAGCTTTCTTT.

The chain carries TRBV7-2 and TRBJ1-4; TRBD1 aligns across 8 bases. With 1 base clipped from V and 0 bases from J, the junction kept 7 bases outside the gene matches. Germline V lookup: CDR1 SGHTA, CDR2 FQGNSA. The CDR3 is 18 residues long. In nucleotides, the CDR3 is TGTGCCAGCAGCTTAGGGGCCAGGGGGCCCACAACTAATGAAAAACTGTTTTTT. It codes for CASSLGARGPTTNEKLFF.

V gene TRBV28 combines with J gene TRBJ2-7; TRBD1 matches at 8 bases. CDR1 MDHEN and CDR2 SYDVKM come from the germline V gene. The CDR3 has 15 amino acids. The trim removed 1 base at V and 3 bases at J, leaving 5 bases unmatched. CDR3 DNA: TGTGCCAGCAGTTTATCGCCCGGACAGGGCTACGAGCAGTACTTC. It is translated as CASSLSPGQGYEQYF. The entire variable domain, with the rest obtained from reference TRBV28 and TRBJ2-7, is as follows: DVKVTQSSRYLVKRTGEKVFLECVQDMDHENMFWYRQDPGLGLRLIYFSYDVKMKEKGDIPEGYSVSREKKERFSLILESASTNQTSMYLCASSLSPGQGYEQYFGPGTRLTVT.

This clone has only a few counts. The V gene is TRBV7-8, the J gene TRBJ2-3; D ambiguous. CDR1 SGHVS and CDR2 FQNEAQ come from the germline V gene. This CDR3 region has 13 residues. V was shortened by 5 bases and J by 3 bases, with 9 bases between the two germline ends. DNA for the CDR3: TGTGCCAGCAGCCCCGAGAAGACAGATACGCAGTATTTT. Translating gives CASSPEKTDTQYF.

V is TRBV7-2 and J is TRBJ1-1; 8 bases align to TRBD1. Per the germline V gene, CDR1 is SGHTA and CDR2 is FQGNSA. V gave up 1 base and J gave up 1 base; unmatched junction bases: 11. The CDR3 runs to 18 residues. CDR3 DNA: TGTGCCAGCAGCTTAGTGGACAGGGTGGGGATACCGAACACTGAAGCTTTCTTT. It encodes CASSLVDRVGIPNTEAFF. Full variable domain (remainder filled in from reference TRBV7-2 and TRBJ1-1): GAGVSQSPSNKVTEKGKDVELRCDPISGHTALYWYRQSLGQGLEFLIYFQGNSAPDKSGLPSDRFSAERTGGSVSTLTIQRTQQEDSAVYLCASSLVDRVGIPNTEAFFGQGTRLTVV.

The chain combines TRBV9 with TRBJ2-5; weak D call: TRBD2 (5 bases). Germline CDR1 is SGDLS and CDR2 is YYNGEE. The CDR3 extends over 14 amino acids. V gave up 4 bases and J gave up 4 bases, with 14 bases separating them. The CDR3 here is CASSSRDFPETQYF. The DNA of the CDR3 is TGTGCCAGCAGCTCCCGGGATTTTCCAGAGACCCAGTACTTC.

The chain is built from TRBV7-2 and TRBJ2-7, with 9 bases lining up with TRBD1. Germline assignment: CDR1 SGHTA and CDR2 FQGNSA. This CDR3 comprises 15 residues. V shed 4 bases, J shed 3 bases, and the junction held 7 bases outside the gene matches. This CDR3 is CASSSPGQGIYEQYF. The CDR3 bases are TGTGCCAGCAGCTCCCCTGGACAGGGGATCTACGAGCAGTACTTC.

This chain uses TRBV5-8 with TRBJ2-5; 9 bases fit TRBD2. The CDR3 contains 17 residues. The ends lost 0 bases at V and 1 base at J; junction bases unmatched: 7. The germline gives CDR1 SGHTS, CDR2 YDEGEE. The CDR3 bases are TGTGCCAGCAGCTTGGGACTAGCGGAAAGTTTCCAAGAGACCCAGTACTTC. Its protein product is CASSLGLAESFQETQYF. The variable domain in full, completed from reference TRBV5-8 and TRBJ2-5, reads EAGVTQSPTHLIKTRGQQATLRCSPISGHTSVYWYQQALGLGLQFLLWYDEGEERNRGNFPPRFSGRQFPNYSSELNVNALELEDSALYLCASSLGLAESFQETQYFGPGTRLLVL.

This clone was recorded a few times. J is TRBJ2-7 and V is TRBV28; possible D gene TRBD1, 6 bases. Trimming stripped 10 bases from V and 3 bases from J, with 13 bases between. Germline V CDR1 and CDR2: MDHEN, SYDVKM. The CDR3 extends over 12 amino acids. The CDR3 DNA reads TGTGCCACCGGACAGAGCGGCTACGAGCAGTACTTC. The encoded protein is CATGQSGYEQYF.

J is TRBJ2-7 and V is TRBV30, with 7 bases aligning to TRBD2. This CDR3 is built from 14 residues. The V gene end was trimmed by 2 bases and the J gene end by 7 bases; junction bases not matched to a gene: 11. Germline-derived CDR1 and CDR2 are GTSNPN and SVGIG (reference sequence). For the CDR3, the DNA is TGTGCCTGGAGTCGCGGGTCCTGGGAGGGGGAGCAGTACTTC. This encodes CAWSRGSWEGEQYF.

The chain has TRBV29-1 and TRBJ2-5; 14 nucleotides align to TRBD2. The CDR3 consists of 14 residues. J gave up 4 bases and V 8 bases, and 6 bases lay outside the gene matches. Germline V gene data show CDR1 as SQVTM and CDR2 as ANQGSEA. The CDR3 DNA reads as TGCAGCCCGCCGGGACTAGCGGGAGTAGAGACCCAGTACTTC. It translates to CSPPGLAGVETQYF.

V and J are TRBV19 and TRBJ2-7; TRBD2 aligns across 7 bases. V was pared by 5 bases and J by 4 bases, with 5 bases of the junction left unmatched. The CDR3 runs to 13 residues. The germline CDR1 and CDR2 sequences are LNHDA and SQIVND (reference sequence). CDR3 sequence: CASSPWGGYEQYF. The CDR3 region has the DNA TGTGCCAGTAGTCCCTGGGGGGGTTACGAGCAGTACTTC. Full variable domain (remainder filled in from reference TRBV19 and TRBJ2-7): DGGITQSPKYLFRKEGQNVTLSCEQNLNHDAMYWYRQDPGQGLRLIYYSQIVNDFQKGDIAEGYSVSREKKESFPLTVTSAQKNPTAFYLCASSPWGGYEQYFGPGTRLTVT.

The V call is TRBV28, the J call TRBJ2-3, with D uncertain. V shed 6 bases and J shed 2 bases, with 6 bases lying between them. Germline V gene data show CDR1 as MDHEN and CDR2 as SYDVKM. The CDR3 runs to 12 residues. The CDR3 sequence is CASSSPTDTQYF. CDR3 nucleotide sequence: TGTGCCAGCAGCTCCCCCACAGATACGCAGTATTTT. Complete variable domain (other parts from reference TRBV28 and TRBJ2-3): DVKVTQSSRYLVKRTGEKVFLECVQDMDHENMFWYRQDPGLGLRLIYFSYDVKMKEKGDIPEGYSVSREKKERFSLILESASTNQTSMYLCASSSPTDTQYFGPGTRLTVL.

The J gene is TRBJ1-1, the V gene TRBV29-1; 7 bases are shared with TRBD1. The V and J ends lost 5 bases and 0 bases, in that order; junction bases with no gene match: 3. The length of the CDR3 is 13 residues. Per germline, CDR1 SQVTM and CDR2 ANQGSEA. For the CDR3, the DNA is TGCAGCGTTAGGACAGGACTGAACACTGAAGCTTTCTTT. The encoded protein is CSVRTGLNTEAFF.

The rearrangement uses TRBV28 and TRBJ1-1; 10 bases are shared with TRBD1. Trimming took 6 bases from V and 4 from J; bases not matched to a gene: 8. This CDR3 has 15 amino acids. Germline loops: CDR1 MDHEN, CDR2 SYDVKM. The DNA for the CDR3 is TGTGCCAGCAGGCCTCTAAGGGACAGGGGCACTGAAGCTTTCTTT. Translated: CASRPLRDRGTEAFF.

The chain has TRBV5-1 and TRBJ1-1, with D unresolved. Trimming removed 4 bases from V and 0 bases from J, with 19 bases in between. The CDR3 covers 17 residues. Germline V gene sequence: CDR1 SGHRS, CDR2 YFSETQ. Here the CDR3 DNA reads TGCGCCAGCAGCCCGGGAGTCGGACGGACTATGAACACTGAAGCTTTCTTT. Its translation: CASSPGVGRTMNTEAFF.

The rearrangement links TRBV28 to TRBJ2-1; TRBD2 might be the D (5 bases). The CDR3 is 17 residues long. Germline CDR1 MDHEN, CDR2 SYDVKM. Deletions cut 6 bases from V and 4 bases from J, with 22 bases between. The CDR3 loop reads CASSDSRTLGSYNEQFF. The CDR3 region has the DNA TGTGCCAGCAGCGACTCCAGGACTCTGGGATCTTACAATGAGCAGTTCTTC.

V is TRBV15 and J is TRBJ2-3, with D maybe TRBD1 (6 bases). Trimming took off 8 bases at V and 8 bases at J, with 20 bases between the two ends. Germline CDR1 reads LNHNV; CDR2 reads YYDKDF (reference sequence). CDR3 length: 14 residues. The CDR3 reads CATSSHRDLGTQYF. DNA for the CDR3: TGTGCCACCTCTTCCCACAGGGACCTTGGTACGCAGTATTTT.

The chain has TRBV5-6 and TRBJ2-3; D remains unclear. Trimming cost V 2 bases and J 4 bases, with 8 bases left between them. CDR3 size: 13 residues. Germline CDR1 is SGHDT and CDR2 is YYEEEE. The CDR3 protein is CASSFPRPDTQYF. Here the CDR3 DNA reads TGTGCCAGCAGCTTTCCCAGGCCAGATACGCAGTATTTT.

The CDR3 loop is CASSIDQSGYGYTF. The DNA for the CDR3 is TGTGCCAGTAGTATAGATCAATCGGGCTATGGCTACACCTTC. V gene TRBV19 combines with J gene TRBJ1-2, with no clear D. The V gene lost 0 bases and the J gene lost 4 bases, with 9 bases spanning the gap. Per germline, CDR1 LNHDA and CDR2 SQIVND (reference sequence). The CDR3 contains 14 residues. The variable domain in full, with the rest retrieved from reference TRBV19 and TRBJ1-2, is DGGITQSPKYLFRKEGQNVTLSCEQNLNHDAMYWYRQDPGQGLRLIYYSQIVNDFQKGDIAEGYSVSREKKESFPLTVTSAQKNPTAFYLCASSIDQSGYGYTFGSGTRLTVV.

V and J are TRBV7-6 and TRBJ2-1; no clear D. Per germline, CDR1 SGHVS and CDR2 FNYEAQ. The CDR3 has 15 amino acids. The V gene lost 5 bases and the J gene lost 0 bases, with 11 bases spanning the gap. The CDR3 spells CASSPQAISYNEQFF. CDR3 DNA: TGTGCCAGCAGCCCCCAGGCGATCTCCTACAATGAGCAGTTCTTC.

This chain connects TRBV23-1 to TRBJ1-4; D unclear. TRBV23-1 is labeled an ORF, and its function is uncertain. This CDR3 comprises 14 residues. The V end was cut by 9 bases, the J end by 3 bases, with 14 bases between. The CDR3 DNA reads as TGCGCCAGGGGAAGGGAGGGATCTAATGAAAAACTGTTTTTT. This gives the protein CARGREGSNEKLFF.

The chain recombines TRBV21-1 with TRBJ2-3; the tabulated D call, TRBD1, remains unverified against the DNA. TRBV21-1 is a known pseudogene. This CDR3 contains 14 residues. The CDR3 reads CASRRDRPTDTQYF. CDR3 coding DNA: TGTGCCAGTCGCCGGGACAGACCCACAGATACGCAGTATTTT.

The chain carries TRBV4-2 and TRBJ2-5; 10 nucleotides match TRBD2. With V trimmed by 3 bases and J by 0 bases, 1 base remained unmatched. CDR3 length: 15 amino acids. The germline CDR1 and CDR2 sequences are LGHNA and YNFKEQ. The CDR3 DNA follows: TGTGCCAGCAGCCAGGGGACTAGCGACCAAGAGACCCAGTACTTC. Protein product: CASSQGTSDQETQYF.

The J gene is TRBJ2-6, the V gene TRBV6-6; 7 bases are a match to TRBD1. Germline lookup yields CDR1 MNHNY and CDR2 SVGAGI (reference sequence). The CDR3 is 16 amino acids. Trimming cost V 8 bases and J 0 bases; bases outside gene matches: 7. CDR3 protein: CASGGQRNSGANVLTF. CDR3 bases: TGTGCCAGCGGGGGACAGAGGAACTCTGGGGCCAACGTCCTGACTTTC.

The rearrangement joins TRBV6-5 to TRBJ1-5; D unclear. The CDR3 runs to 14 residues. Germline V gene data show CDR1 as MNHEY and CDR2 as SVGAGI. V lost 8 bases and J lost 7, with 18 bases in between. The CDR3 DNA reads TGTGCCAGCCAGCCCGGCAATCTCGGGCAGCCCCAGCATTTT. Its protein product is CASQPGNLGQPQHF.